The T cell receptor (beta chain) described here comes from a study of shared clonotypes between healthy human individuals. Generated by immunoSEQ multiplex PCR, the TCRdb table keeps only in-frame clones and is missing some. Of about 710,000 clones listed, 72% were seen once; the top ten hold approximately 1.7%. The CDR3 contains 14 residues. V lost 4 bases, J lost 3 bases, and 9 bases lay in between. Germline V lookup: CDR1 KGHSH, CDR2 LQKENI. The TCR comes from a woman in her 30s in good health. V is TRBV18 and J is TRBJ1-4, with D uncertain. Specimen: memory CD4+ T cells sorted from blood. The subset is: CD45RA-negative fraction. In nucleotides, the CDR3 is TGTGCCAGCTCACGGATAGAGGCTAATGAAAAACTGTTTTTT. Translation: CASSRIEANEKLFF.